This TCR beta chain originates from a study of blood T cell repertoires in COVID-19. This clone came up a few times. Original processing notes: By means of reference gene primer amplification, nucleated cell counts were estimated. Clones were sequenced by immunoSEQ multiplex PCR, and TCRdb holds only the in-frame ones, with some missing. V and J calls and clone size are as listed in that table; D and trimming were resolved from the DNA. The sample records 250,000 to 300,000 clones, approximately 89% being singletons. The CDR3 length is 13 residues. Germline loops: CDR1 MRHNA, CDR2 SNTAGT. Trimming took 3 bases from V and 7 from J, leaving 12 bases between them.

The sequenced sample was peripheral blood. V is TRBV6-4 and J is TRBJ1-2; D gene ambiguous. The sequence was obtained from a woman aged 60-75 years with acute or convalescent COVID-19. CDR3: CASSDAISGGYTF. DNA for the CDR3: TGTGCCAGCAGTGATGCCATAAGCGGTGGCTACACCTTC.